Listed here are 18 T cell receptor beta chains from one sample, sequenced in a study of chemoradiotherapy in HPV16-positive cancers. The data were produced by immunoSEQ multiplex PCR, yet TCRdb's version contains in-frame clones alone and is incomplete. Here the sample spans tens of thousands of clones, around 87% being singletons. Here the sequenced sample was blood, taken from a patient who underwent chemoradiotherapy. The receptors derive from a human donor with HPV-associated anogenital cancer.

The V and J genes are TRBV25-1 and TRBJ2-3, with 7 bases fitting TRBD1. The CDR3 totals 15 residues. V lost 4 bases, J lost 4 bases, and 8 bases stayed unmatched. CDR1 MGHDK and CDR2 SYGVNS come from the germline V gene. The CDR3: CASSAGTAWADTQYF. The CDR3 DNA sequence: TGTGCCAGCAGTGCCGGGACAGCTTGGGCAGATACGCAGTATTTT.

CDR3 region: CASRGGGNTEAFF. The CDR3 nucleotides read TGCGCCAGCAGAGGGGGGGGCAACACTGAAGCTTTCTTT. The chain carries TRBV10-2 and TRBJ1-1; maybe TRBD1 (6 bases). V lost 6 bases and J 2 bases, leaving 10 bases between the germline ends. CDR1 is WSHSY and CDR2 is SAAADI in the germline V gene. The CDR3 has 13 amino acids.

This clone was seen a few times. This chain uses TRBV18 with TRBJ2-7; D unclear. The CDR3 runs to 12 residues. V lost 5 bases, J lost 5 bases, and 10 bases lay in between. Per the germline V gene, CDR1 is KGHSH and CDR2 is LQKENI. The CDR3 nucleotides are TGTGCCAGCTCAAGACCTGCTAACGAGCAGTACTTC. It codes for CASSRPANEQYF.

The CDR3 DNA reads as TGTGCCAGCAGCTTAGGGGTAGGGGAGACCCAGTACTTC. This gives the protein CASSLGVGETQYF. V and J are TRBV7-7 and TRBJ2-5; D ambiguous. Trimming took off 1 base at V and 5 bases at J, with 8 bases between the two ends. Germline CDR1 reads SSHAT; CDR2 reads FNYEAQ (reference sequence). The CDR3 sequence is 13 residues long.

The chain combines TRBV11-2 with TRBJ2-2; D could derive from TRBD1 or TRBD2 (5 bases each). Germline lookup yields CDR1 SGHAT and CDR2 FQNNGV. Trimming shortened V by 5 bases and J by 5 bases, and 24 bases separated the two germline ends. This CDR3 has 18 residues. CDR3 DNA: TGTGCCAGCAGCCGTTGGGGGTCCCCCTCTTATAATACCGGGGAGCTGTTTTTT. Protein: CASSRWGSPSYNTGELFF.

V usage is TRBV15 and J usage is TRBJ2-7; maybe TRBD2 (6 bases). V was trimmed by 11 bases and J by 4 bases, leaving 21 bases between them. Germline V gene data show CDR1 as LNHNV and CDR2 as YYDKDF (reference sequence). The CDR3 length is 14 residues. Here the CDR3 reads CAVSPGGLPYEQYF. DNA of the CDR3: TGTGCCGTTTCCCCCGGGGGACTCCCTTACGAGCAGTACTTC.

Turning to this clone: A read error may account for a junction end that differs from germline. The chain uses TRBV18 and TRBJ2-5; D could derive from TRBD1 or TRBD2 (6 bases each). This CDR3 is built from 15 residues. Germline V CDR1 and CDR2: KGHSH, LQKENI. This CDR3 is CASSTPGGPRETQYF. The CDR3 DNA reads TGTGCCAGCTCAACACCTGGGGGGCCACGAGAGACCCAGTACTTC.

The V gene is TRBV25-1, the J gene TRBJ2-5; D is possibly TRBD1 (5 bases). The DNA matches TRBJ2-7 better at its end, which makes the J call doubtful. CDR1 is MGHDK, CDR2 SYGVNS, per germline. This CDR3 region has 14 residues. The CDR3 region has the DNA TGTGCCAGCAGCTCAGGGTCTGGCCTCTACGAGCAGTACTTC. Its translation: CASSSGSGLYEQYF.

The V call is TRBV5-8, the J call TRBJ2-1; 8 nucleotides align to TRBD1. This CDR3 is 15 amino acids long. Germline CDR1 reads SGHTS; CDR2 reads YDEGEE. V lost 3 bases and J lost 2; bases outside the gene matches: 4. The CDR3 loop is CASSWGQEAYNEQFF. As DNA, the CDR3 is TGTGCCAGCAGCTGGGGACAGGAGGCCTACAATGAGCAGTTCTTC.

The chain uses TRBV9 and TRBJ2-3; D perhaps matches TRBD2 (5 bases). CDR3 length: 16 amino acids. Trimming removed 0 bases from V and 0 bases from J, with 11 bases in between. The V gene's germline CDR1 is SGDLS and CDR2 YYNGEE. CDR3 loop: CASSVEASYSTDTQYF. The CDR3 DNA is TGTGCCAGCAGCGTAGAGGCTAGCTATAGCACAGATACGCAGTATTTT.

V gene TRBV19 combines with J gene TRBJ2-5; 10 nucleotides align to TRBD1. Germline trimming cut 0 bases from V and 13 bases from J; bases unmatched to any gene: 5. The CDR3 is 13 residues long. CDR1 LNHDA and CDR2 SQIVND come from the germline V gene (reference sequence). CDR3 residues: CASSIERDRGRYF. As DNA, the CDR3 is TGTGCCAGTAGTATAGAGCGGGACAGGGGCCGGTACTTC.

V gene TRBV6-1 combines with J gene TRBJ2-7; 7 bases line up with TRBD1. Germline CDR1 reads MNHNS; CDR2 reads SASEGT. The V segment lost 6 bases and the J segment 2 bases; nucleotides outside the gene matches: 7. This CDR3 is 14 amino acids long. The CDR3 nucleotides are TGTGCCAGCAGAGTTCCGGGACAGACCTACGAGCAGTACTTC. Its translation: CASRVPGQTYEQYF.

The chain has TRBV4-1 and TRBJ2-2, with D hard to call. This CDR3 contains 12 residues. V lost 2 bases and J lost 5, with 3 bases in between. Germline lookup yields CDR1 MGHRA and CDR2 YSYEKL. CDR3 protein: CASSQRTGELFF. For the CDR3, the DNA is TGCGCCAGCAGCCAAAGGACCGGGGAGCTGTTTTTT.

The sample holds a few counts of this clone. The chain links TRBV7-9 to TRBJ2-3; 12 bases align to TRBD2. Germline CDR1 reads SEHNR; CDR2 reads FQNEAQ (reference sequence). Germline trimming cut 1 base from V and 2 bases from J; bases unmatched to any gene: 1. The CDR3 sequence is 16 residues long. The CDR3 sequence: CASSLGLAGVTDTQYF. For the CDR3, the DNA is TGTGCCAGCAGCTTAGGACTAGCGGGGGTCACAGATACGCAGTATTTT.

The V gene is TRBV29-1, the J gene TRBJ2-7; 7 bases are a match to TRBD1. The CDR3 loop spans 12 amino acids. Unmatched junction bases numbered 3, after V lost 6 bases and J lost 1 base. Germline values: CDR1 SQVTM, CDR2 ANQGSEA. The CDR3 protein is CSVRTGSYEQYF. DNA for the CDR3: TGCAGCGTGCGGACAGGTTCCTACGAGCAGTACTTC.

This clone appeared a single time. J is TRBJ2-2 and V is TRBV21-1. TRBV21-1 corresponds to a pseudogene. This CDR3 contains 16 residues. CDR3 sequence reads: CASSKGGWQNTGELFF. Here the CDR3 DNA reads TGTGCCAGCAGCAAAGGTGGGTGGCAGAACACCGGGGAGCTGTTTTTT.

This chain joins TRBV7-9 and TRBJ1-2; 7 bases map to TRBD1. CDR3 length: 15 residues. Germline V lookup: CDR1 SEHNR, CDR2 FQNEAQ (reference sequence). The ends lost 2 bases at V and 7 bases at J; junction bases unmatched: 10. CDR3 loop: CASSLRDSHPTGYTF. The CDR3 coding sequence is TGTGCCAGCAGCTTACGGGACAGTCATCCCACTGGCTACACCTTC.

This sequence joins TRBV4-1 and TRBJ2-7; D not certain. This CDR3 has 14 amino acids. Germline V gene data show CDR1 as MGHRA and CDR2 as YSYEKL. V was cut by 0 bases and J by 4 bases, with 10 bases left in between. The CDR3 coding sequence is TGCGCCAGCAGCCAAGATCAATCGCAGTACGAGCAGTACTTC. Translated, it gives CASSQDQSQYEQYF.